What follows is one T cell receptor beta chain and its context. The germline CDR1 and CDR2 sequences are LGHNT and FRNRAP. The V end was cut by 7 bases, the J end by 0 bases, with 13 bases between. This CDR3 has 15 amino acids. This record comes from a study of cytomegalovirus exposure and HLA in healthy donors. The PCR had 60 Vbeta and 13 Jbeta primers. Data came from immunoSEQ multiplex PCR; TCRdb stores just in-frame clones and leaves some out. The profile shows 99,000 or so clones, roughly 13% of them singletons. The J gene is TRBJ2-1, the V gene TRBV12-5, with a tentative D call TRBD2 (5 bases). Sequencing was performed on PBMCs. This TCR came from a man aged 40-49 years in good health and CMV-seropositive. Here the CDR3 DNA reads TGTGCTAGTGTCCCTCGCGGGTACTCCTACAATGAGCAGTTCTTC. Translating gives CASVPRGYSYNEQFF.